Shown below are 8 T cell receptor beta chains from a single sample sequenced in a study of siplizumab effects on memory and regulatory T cells. Generated by immunoSEQ multiplex PCR, the TCRdb table keeps only in-frame clones and is missing some. The table includes approximately 100,000 clones, about 93% detected once. Input material: non-Treg CD4+ T cells sorted from blood. Receptors were obtained from a human donor in good health.

The chain recombines TRBV27 with TRBJ2-7; 7 bases are shared with TRBD1. With V trimmed by 4 bases and J by 2 bases, 5 bases remained unmatched. The CDR3 sequence is 14 residues long. Germline V gene lookup returns CDR1 MNHEY and CDR2 SMNVEV (reference sequence). CDR3 residues: CASSSRQGAYEQYF. DNA for the CDR3: TGTGCCAGCAGTTCCCGACAGGGCGCCTACGAGCAGTACTTC.

The CDR3, as DNA: TGCGCCAGCAGCTTGTTGGCAGGGTCCTACGAGCAGTACTTC. This gives the protein CASSLLAGSYEQYF. The V gene is TRBV5-1, the J gene TRBJ2-5, with a tentative D call TRBD1 (5 bases). The J call may be mistaken, given a closer DNA end match to TRBJ2-7. The CDR3 totals 14 residues. The germline V gene encodes CDR1 SGHRS and CDR2 YFSETQ.

This clone was recorded a few times. The chain employs TRBV2 and TRBJ2-5, with D maybe TRBD1 (5 bases). In germline, CDR1 is SNHLY, CDR2 FYNNEI. The ends were cut back, 0 bases at V and 1 base at J, with 9 bases in the middle. The CDR3 sequence is 15 residues long. CDR3 amino acids: CASSEAPGSQETQYF. The CDR3, as DNA: TGTGCCAGCAGTGAAGCTCCAGGGTCCCAAGAGACCCAGTACTTC.

V and J are TRBV5-8 and TRBJ1-6; TRBD1 matches at 7 bases. With 7 bases clipped from V and 8 bases from J, the junction kept 9 bases outside the gene matches. The germline CDR1 and CDR2 sequences are SGHTS and YDEGEE. CDR3 size: 14 residues. The chain's CDR3 is CASGGQVMDSPLHF. The CDR3 bases are TGTGCCAGCGGAGGACAGGTCATGGATTCACCCCTCCACTTT. Looking up the rest from reference TRBV5-8 and TRBJ1-6 gives the full variable domain: EAGVTQSPTHLIKTRGQQATLRCSPISGHTSVYWYQQALGLGLQFLLWYDEGEERNRGNFPPRFSGRQFPNYSSELNVNALELEDSALYLCASGGQVMDSPLHFGNGTRLTVT.

The J gene is TRBJ2-7, the V gene TRBV7-2; 8 bases line up with TRBD2. After removal of 6 bases from V and 2 bases from J, the junction contained 12 bases not matched to a gene. CDR3 length equals 16 residues. Germline CDR1 reads SGHTA; CDR2 reads FQGNSA. The CDR3 DNA reads as TGTGCCAGCAGGCCGGTAAGCGGGGGTTACACCTACGAGCAGTACTTC. Amino acid sequence: CASRPVSGGYTYEQYF.

This clone was picked up a small number of times. The rearrangement uses TRBV10-3 and TRBJ1-2; D unclear. The V gene lost 3 bases and the J gene lost 5 bases, with 7 bases spanning the gap. This CDR3 has 12 residues. Germline V gives CDR1 ENHRY, CDR2 SYGVKD. CDR3 sequence: CAISDEVYGYTF. CDR3 nucleotides: TGTGCCATCAGTGATGAGGTTTATGGCTACACCTTC.

The chain uses TRBV5-6 and TRBJ2-3; D uncertain. V was pared by 4 bases and J by 0 bases, with 9 bases between. The CDR3 covers 14 residues. CDR1 is SGHDT and CDR2 is YYEEEE in the germline V gene. Here the CDR3 DNA reads TGTGCCAGCAGCCGAAGACGAAGCACAGATACGCAGTATTTT. Its translation is CASSRRRSTDTQYF.

The chain couples TRBV29-1 to TRBJ1-2, with no clear D. V gave up 7 bases and J gave up 4 bases, with 10 bases separating them. CDR1 and CDR2 (germline): SQVTM, ANQGSEA. This CDR3 contains 11 residues. The CDR3 DNA sequence: TGCAGCGGTACCAGTCTCTATGGCTACACCTTC. Translated: CSGTSLYGYTF.